This T cell receptor (beta chain) stems from a study of beta chain features in type 1 diabetes. Study observations and caveats: Researchers reported that naive, central memory and Treg TCRB repertoires appeared more similar in patients than in healthy donors.

The J segment lost 0 bases and the V segment lost 9 bases, leaving 6 bases of the junction unmatched. In germline, CDR1 is LNHDA, CDR2 SQIVND (reference sequence). The CDR3 contains 14 residues. The investigators reverse transcribed all of the isolated RNA, so they sequenced expressed TCRB transcripts. The repertoire was sequenced with immunoSEQ multiplex PCR; TCRdb's copy has only in-frame clones and lacks some. The sample comprises some 180,000 clones, approximately 13% of which are singletons, and 0.5% to 0.75% rests with the top ten. The sample holds one count of this clone. Antigen: not known. The receptor was derived from a woman under 30 in good health. This sequence joins TRBV19 and TRBJ1-1, with 8 bases lining up with TRBD1. The specimen sequenced was central memory CD4+ T cells from blood. CDR3 DNA: TGTGCCAGCTACAGGGGGGGGATGAACACTGAAGCTTTCTTT. It encodes CASYRGGMNTEAFF.